Detailed here is one TCR beta chain. The data originate from a study of blood T cell repertoires in COVID-19. The V gene lost 5 bases and the J gene lost 11 bases, with 22 bases spanning the gap. The CDR3 has 15 residues. Germline CDR1 is SGHTA and CDR2 is FQGNSA. The assay was immunoSEQ multiplex PCR, and TCRdb's table has in-frame clones only and misses some. The profile covers roughly 200,000 clones, with 86% appearing a single time and approximately 5% taken by the ten largest. This receptor was obtained from a man aged 35 to 55 with acute COVID-19. V and J are TRBV7-2 and TRBJ2-1; weak D call: TRBD2 (5 bases). The sample consisted of PBMCs or T cells enriched from blood (not recorded which). The chain's CDR3 is CASSPPGVSLVKQFF. For the CDR3, the DNA is TGTGCCAGCAGCCCTCCCGGGGTCTCCCTAGTTAAGCAGTTCTTC.